The present T cell receptor beta chain was sequenced within a study of neurological immune-mediated disorders (dated by TCRdb to about 2019). In terms of the full investigation: The study compared peripheral blood TCR-beta repertoires of HTLV-I-associated myelopathy (HAM/TSP) patients, multiple sclerosis patients and healthy controls using UMI-based sequencing. The 85 to 110 TCR-beta libraries included longitudinal samples, technical triplicates and paired sorted CD4+ and CD8+ T-cell subsets alongside PBMC samples. Technical triplicate libraries were sequenced so that the variability in frequency of each individual clone could be precisely calculated. Of the approximately 66 subjects in the cohort, approximately 15 were HAM/TSP patients, about 34 were multiple sclerosis patients, and approximately 20 were healthy controls. Study-level results and caveats: The highest TCR clonal expansion was observed in HAM/TSP patients, whereas the lowest was observed in MS patients, even when compared with healthy controls. Expanded clones from different subjects shared no identical CDR3 amino acid sequences, which suggests that TCR-beta repertoires were private in all groups.

To synthesize cDNA, template-switch 5'RACE was performed with a primer carrying a 10-nucleotide random unique molecular identifier so that each TCR transcript was tagged. Each sequencing run produced over 190 million TCR-beta sequences covering 15-18 subjects. The RNeasy kit was used for extraction of total RNA. Using the KAPA Real-time Library Amplification kit, TCR-beta VDJ regions were amplified with primers for the TCR constant region and the 5'RACE anchor. A first PCR added sample indexes and Illumina adaptors, and a second PCR then raised library yield. After Ampure bead purification, the TCR product of roughly 650 bp was size-selected on a 2% E-gel SizeSelection system. Before pooling, libraries had their quality checked on a Bioanalyzer, their concentration measured with Qubit, and their quantity determined with the Kapa Library Quantification kit. Paired-end 2 x 150 bp sequencing of the libraries was performed on an Illumina HiSeq 2500. To increase sequence diversity, about 25-31% phiX was spiked into each library pool. The original methods were these. Quality-filtered reads were processed with the UMI-based MiGEC pipeline, which removed over 75% of raw TCR sequences during error correction. VDJ genes were aligned to IMGT germline references, and each clonotype was defined by a unique CDR3 amino acid sequence together with V-J genes. VDJtools evaluated clonal expansion, Shannon diversity and CDR3 relatedness (CalcPairwiseDistances, ClusterSamples); CLCbio workbench built phylogenetic trees. A clone was classed as expanded if it had 8 or more unique UMIs, a cutoff based on coefficient-of-variation modelling across technical triplicates. Starting from the raw public reads, TCRdb applied fastp trimming at Q25, assembled clones with MiXCR and retained in-frame beta chains. Records with the same CDR3 protein are collapsed into one entry carrying the most frequent genes and DNA. The authors' filters were not applied to this entry. In all, the sample holds approximately 30,000 distinct CDR3 sequences, and roughly 13% of those were seen once. The ten largest clones represent approximately 5% of the sample.

The time point label corresponds to: technical triplicate 2. For sorted-subset TCR libraries, about 920,000 sorted CD4+ or CD8+ T cells were used. Peripheral blood was subjected to Ficoll-Hypaque density gradient centrifugation to isolate PBMCs, which were then cryopreserved in liquid nitrogen. Paired sorted CD4+ and CD8+ subsets came from healthy controls, HAM/TSP patients and MS patients. This clonotype was counted many times. Its cognate antigen has yet to be identified. No qualities accompany the bases; no much larger clone lies one base away. As encoded in the germline V gene (reference sequence), CDR1 is DFQATT while CDR2 is SNEGSKA. Compared with germline, V lacks 0 bases and J lacks 6 bases; bases without a gene match: 13. The CDR3 goes from the cysteine to the phenylalanine over 18 residues. Only CDR3 DNA is held: 54 bases, read in frame from base 1.

The sequence was collected from a female donor with HTLV-1-associated myelopathy (HAM/TSP). The sequenced sample consisted of CD4+ T cells from blood. The chain joins TRBV20-1 to TRBJ1-4, with 10 bases matching TRBD1. The CDR3 protein sequence reads: CSARDETATGGNYEKLFF. The base sequence is TGCAGTGCTAGAGATGAAACCGCGACAGGGGGCAATTATGAAAAACTGTTTTTT.